Detailed here is one TCR beta chain. Its specificity is unknown. CDR3 length: 16 residues. The germline V gene has CDR1 LNHNV and CDR2 YYDKDF (reference sequence). Between the trimmed V and J ends, which lost 0 bases and 1 base, there was a span of 12 bases. The record originates from a study of shared clonotypes between healthy human individuals. General study findings and limits: A reduction in generation probabilities was seen for non-shared clonotypes relative to those shared by all four donors. Sorted-subset sequencing, rarefaction showed, was incomplete despite large depth.

This table comes from immunoSEQ multiplex PCR, and its TCRdb copy is limited to in-frame clones, with some not included. The table lists 780,000 or so clones, 55% to 75% of them singletons. The sample consisted of memory CD4+ T cells sorted from blood. Described subset: CD45RA-negative fraction. The chain couples TRBV15 to TRBJ1-1, with D hard to call. The sequence derives from a woman aged 25 to 39 in good health. This chain's CDR3 is CATSRDRGRKNTEAFF. The CDR3 nucleotides read TGTGCCACCAGCAGAGATCGGGGTAGGAAGAACACTGAAGCTTTCTTT.